The entry below describes one TCR beta chain. Per the original methods: Amplifying reference gene primers gave estimates of nucleated cell counts. The repertoire was sequenced with immunoSEQ multiplex PCR; TCRdb's copy has only in-frame clones and lacks some. The DNA was the basis for D and trimming; V, J and clone size are from that table. The profile covers about 210,000 clones, with approximately 86% appearing a single time and about 9.3% taken by the ten largest. These data come from a study of blood T cell repertoires in COVID-19. Study context: From the United States, Italy and Spain came samples of acute and convalescent COVID-19. Sample material is recorded as cDNA or gDNA derived from T cells, B-cell-depleted T cells, or PBMCs.

Germline CDR1 PRHDT, CDR2 FYEKMQ (reference sequence). V gave up 8 bases and J gave up 1 base, with 8 bases separating them. The CDR3 is 12 residues long. Participants came from roughly 24 US areas, aged roughly 18 to 95 years. What was sequenced was PBMCs or T cells enriched from blood (not recorded which). V gene TRBV13 combines with J gene TRBJ1-1; the D is unclear. This TCR came from a man in his late teens or twenties with acute COVID-19. As DNA, the CDR3 is TGTGCCAGCTCCACACAGAACACTGAAGCTTTCTTT. Translating it yields CASSTQNTEAFF.